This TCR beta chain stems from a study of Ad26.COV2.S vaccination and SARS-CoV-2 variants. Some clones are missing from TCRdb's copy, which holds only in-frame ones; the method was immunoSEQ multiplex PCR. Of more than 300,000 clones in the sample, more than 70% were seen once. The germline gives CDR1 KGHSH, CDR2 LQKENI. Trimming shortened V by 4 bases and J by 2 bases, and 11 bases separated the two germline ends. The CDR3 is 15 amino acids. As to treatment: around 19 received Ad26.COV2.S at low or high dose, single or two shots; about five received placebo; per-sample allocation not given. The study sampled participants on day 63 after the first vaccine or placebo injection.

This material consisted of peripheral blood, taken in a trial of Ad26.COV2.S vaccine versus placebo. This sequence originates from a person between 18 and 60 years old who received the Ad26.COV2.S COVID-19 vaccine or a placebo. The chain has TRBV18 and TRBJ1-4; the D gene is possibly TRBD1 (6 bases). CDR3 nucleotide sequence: TGTGCCAGCTCACGACAGGTGGTTACTAATGAAAAACTGTTTTTT. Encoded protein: CASSRQVVTNEKLFF.